The TCR beta chain described here comes from a study of CD8 T cells in ankylosing spondylitis. Study conclusions and caveats: It appeared that ankylosing spondylitis blood was characterized by a TCR beta motif of 8 or 9 highly homologous variants. There were earlier reports of some motif variants in reactive arthritis synovial fluid and blood. Researchers report that disease-linked clones proved CD8+ and relatively rare in peripheral blood.

With V trimmed by 2 bases and J by 4 bases, 6 bases remained unmatched. CDR1 is SGHTA and CDR2 is FQGNSA in the germline V gene. The CDR3 is 15 residues long. TCRdb redid the calling of the 5' RACE reads with MiXCR, one entry per CDR3 protein. Of some 330,000 distinct CDR3 sequences listed, 6.5% to 10% were seen once; the top ten hold 14% to 15%. This clonotype was recorded a few times. The target antigen is unknown. The chain links TRBV7-2 to TRBJ2-7; 9 positions match TRBD1. The sequenced sample was blood, either unsorted or a sorted T cell fraction (not recorded which). The source of this sequence is a male donor with ankylosing spondylitis. The CDR3 is CASSLTGQGIYEQYF. In DNA, the CDR3 is TGTGCCAGCAGCTTAACAGGACAGGGGATATACGAGCAGTACTTC. The full variable domain, rest sourced from reference TRBV7-2 and TRBJ2-7, is GAGVSQSPSNKVTEKGKDVELRCDPISGHTALYWYRQSLGQGLEFLIYFQGNSAPDKSGLPSDRFSAERTGGSVSTLTIQRTQQEDSAVYLCASSLTGQGIYEQYFGPGTRLTVT.